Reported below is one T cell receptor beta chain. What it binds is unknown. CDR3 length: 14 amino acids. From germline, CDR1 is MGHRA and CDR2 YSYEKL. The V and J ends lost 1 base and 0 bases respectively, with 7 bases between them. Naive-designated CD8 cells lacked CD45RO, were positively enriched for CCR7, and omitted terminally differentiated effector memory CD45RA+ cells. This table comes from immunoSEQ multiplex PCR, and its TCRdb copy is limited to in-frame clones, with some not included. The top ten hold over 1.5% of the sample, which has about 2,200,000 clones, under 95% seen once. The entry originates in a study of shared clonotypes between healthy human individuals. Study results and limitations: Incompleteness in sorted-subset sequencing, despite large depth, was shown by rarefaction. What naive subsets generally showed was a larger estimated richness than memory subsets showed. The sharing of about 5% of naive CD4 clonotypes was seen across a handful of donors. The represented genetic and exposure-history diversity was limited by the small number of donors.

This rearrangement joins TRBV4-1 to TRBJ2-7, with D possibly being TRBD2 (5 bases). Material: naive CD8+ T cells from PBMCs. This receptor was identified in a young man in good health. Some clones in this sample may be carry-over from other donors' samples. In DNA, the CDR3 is TGCGCCAGCAGCCAAGGGGAGTACTCCTACGAGCAGTACTTC. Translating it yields CASSQGEYSYEQYF.